This T cell receptor (beta chain) is from a study of T cell responses to AZD1222 COVID-19 vaccine. TCRdb keeps only in-frame clones here, not all; method: immunoSEQ multiplex PCR. The table includes 130,000 or so clones, roughly nine tenths detected once. Study results and caveats: The donors showed a predominance of white British ancestry and of females, with possible underestimation of clonal diversity. Mapped onto spike, vaccine-associated CD4 TCRs spanned it and were dominant at 160-218 and 743-854. An increase in Spike-specific TCR breadth and depth was observed after two AZD1222 doses.

In its sample, this clone was seen once. Its cognate antigen is unknown. The CDR3 extends over 14 amino acids. J gave up 6 bases and V 4 bases, and 3 bases lay outside the gene matches. The germline V gene has CDR1 SGDLS and CDR2 YYNGEE. The chain couples TRBV9 to TRBJ1-4, with 10 bases identical to TRBD1. This receptor was identified in an adult in good health. This specimen consisted of peripheral blood, obtained on day 0 of AZD1222 vaccination. DNA for the CDR3: TGTGCCAGCAGCCCGACAGGGGGCCATGAAAAACTGTTTTTT. Translated: CASSPTGGHEKLFF. Filled out from reference TRBV9 and TRBJ1-4, the complete variable domain reads DSGVTQTPKHLITATGQRVTLRCSPRSGDLSVYWYQQSLDQGLQFLIQYYNGEERAKGNILERFSAQQFPDLHSELNLSSLELGDSALYFCASSPTGGHEKLFFGSGTQLSVL.